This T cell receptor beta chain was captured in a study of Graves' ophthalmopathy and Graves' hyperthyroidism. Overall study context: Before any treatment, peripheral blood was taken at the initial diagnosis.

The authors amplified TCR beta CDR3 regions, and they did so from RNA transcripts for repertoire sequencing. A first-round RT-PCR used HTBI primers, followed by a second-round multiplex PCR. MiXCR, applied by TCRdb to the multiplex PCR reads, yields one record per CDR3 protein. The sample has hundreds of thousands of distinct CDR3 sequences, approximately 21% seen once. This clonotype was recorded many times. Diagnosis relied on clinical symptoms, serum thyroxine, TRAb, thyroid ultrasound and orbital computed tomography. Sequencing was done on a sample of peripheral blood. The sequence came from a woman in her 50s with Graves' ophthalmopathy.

The CDR3 nucleotides read TGTGCCGGCCGGACAGGGGGGATCTCTGGAAACACCATATATTTT. It specifies CAGRTGGISGNTIYF. The genes are TRBV6-1 and TRBJ1-3; 10 bases are shared with TRBD1. The CDR3 runs to 15 residues. Germline CDR1 reads MNHNS; CDR2 reads SASEGT. The V and J ends lost 11 bases and 0 bases, in that order; junction bases with no gene match: 7.